Listed below are T cell receptor beta chains from one sample, sequenced in a study of T-cell reconstitution after alpha-beta-depleted transplantation in children. TCRdb analysed the PCR reads with MiXCR anew, one entry per CDR3 protein. There are about 300,000 distinct CDR3 sequences in the sample; roughly 8.2% occur only once, and about 9.1% lies in the top ten. The sequencing here drew on peripheral blood, taken 360 days after TCRalphabeta/CD19-depleted stem cell transplant. The receptors come from a female patient between 2 and 15 years old who had a stem cell transplant for Fanconi anemia, so the T cells may come from the graft donor. The CDR3 runs from the conserved cysteine through the conserved F or W. The order of the fields is D gene, clone size, V gene, J gene, CDR3 DNA, CDR3 protein. The D gene is left open where the match is weak. Only part of the rows carry a size: once, few, many, or a class if the clone is expanded.

d_call: TRBD2; clone_size: many; v_call: TRBV5-1; j_call: TRBJ2-7; cdr3_nt: TGCGCCAGCAGCTTCAACCTAGCGGGGCGTGACTACGAGCAGTACTTC; cdr3_aa: CASSFNLAGRDYEQYF
d_call: .; clone_size: many; v_call: TRBV29-1; j_call: TRBJ2-1; cdr3_nt: TGCAGCGTTGAAGTGTGGCCGAGCTATGCGGAGCAGTTCTTC; cdr3_aa: CSVEVWPSYAEQFF
d_call: TRBD2; clone_size: few; v_call: TRBV7-6; j_call: TRBJ2-2; cdr3_nt: TGTGCCAGCAGTCGTAGCGGGGGGGTCAACACCGGGGAGCTGTTTTTT; cdr3_aa: CASSRSGGVNTGELFF
d_call: .; clone_size: .; v_call: TRBV19; j_call: TRBJ2-7; cdr3_nt: TGTGCCAGTAGTATAGAAGCGGGCGAGCAGTACTTC; cdr3_aa: CASSIEAGEQYF
d_call: TRBD1; clone_size: many; v_call: TRBV6-4; j_call: TRBJ2-2; cdr3_nt: TGTGCCAGCAGTGAAGAGAGGGGGCCCACCGGGGAGCTGTTTTTT; cdr3_aa: CASSEERGPTGELFF
d_call: .; clone_size: few; v_call: TRBV10-3; j_call: TRBJ2-5; cdr3_nt: TGTGCCATCAGTGAGTCGGAGGGGCTACCCCAAGAGACCCAGTACTTC; cdr3_aa: CAISESEGLPQETQYF
d_call: .; clone_size: few; v_call: TRBV7-2; j_call: TRBJ2-2; cdr3_nt: TGTGCCAGCAGCTTCCGGGGGCGGGACACCGGGGAGCTGTTTTTT; cdr3_aa: CASSFRGRDTGELFF
d_call: TRBD2; clone_size: .; v_call: TRBV16; j_call: TRBJ2-1; cdr3_nt: TGTGCCAGCAGAAGGCTAGCGGGGGGAAATGAGCAGTTCTTC; cdr3_aa: CASRRLAGGNEQFF
d_call: .; clone_size: few; v_call: TRBV28; j_call: TRBJ2-3; cdr3_nt: TGTGCCAGCAGTTTCGACCGATCAACGACAGATACGCAGTATTTT; cdr3_aa: CASSFDRSTTDTQYF
d_call: TRBD2; clone_size: many; v_call: TRBV29-1; j_call: TRBJ2-4; cdr3_nt: TGCAGCGTCGGACCTGGGAGGGGTAAAAACATTCAGTACTTC; cdr3_aa: CSVGPGRGKNIQYF
d_call: .; clone_size: .; v_call: TRBV10-3; j_call: TRBJ1-3; cdr3_nt: TGTGCCATCAGTGTGGGGGAACCTGGAAACACCATATATTTT; cdr3_aa: CAISVGEPGNTIYF
d_call: .; clone_size: many; v_call: TRBV6-5; j_call: TRBJ2-1; cdr3_nt: TGTGCCAGCAGTTACGCTGTCTACAATGAGCAGTTCTTC; cdr3_aa: CASSYAVYNEQFF
d_call: .; clone_size: many; v_call: TRBV4-1; j_call: TRBJ2-2; cdr3_nt: TGCGCCAGCAGCCAAGTCCTAGCACCCTCCGCCGGGGAGCTGTTTTTT; cdr3_aa: CASSQVLAPSAGELFF
d_call: TRBD2; clone_size: many; v_call: TRBV11-2; j_call: TRBJ2-7; cdr3_nt: TGTGCCAGCAGCTCCCAACCGGGGGGAACCTACGAGCAGTACTTC; cdr3_aa: CASSSQPGGTYEQYF
d_call: .; clone_size: few; v_call: TRBV5-1; j_call: TRBJ2-2; cdr3_nt: TGCGCCAGCAGCTTGGGGATCAGGAACGGGGAGCTGTTTTTT; cdr3_aa: CASSLGIRNGELFF
d_call: .; clone_size: many; v_call: TRBV5-5; j_call: TRBJ2-4; cdr3_nt: TGTGCCAGCAGCTTGACCAACCGGGGATGGGACATTCAGTACTTC; cdr3_aa: CASSLTNRGWDIQYF
d_call: TRBD1; clone_size: few; v_call: TRBV30; j_call: TRBJ1-6; cdr3_nt: TGTGCCTGGAGTGTACATTTTTTTGGGACAGGGGAATCACCCCTCCACTTT; cdr3_aa: CAWSVHFFGTGESPLHF
d_call: .; clone_size: .; v_call: TRBV4-3; j_call: TRBJ1-3; cdr3_nt: TGCGCCAGCAGCCAAGATGGGGGGCAGGAAAACACCATATATTTT; cdr3_aa: CASSQDGGQENTIYF
d_call: .; clone_size: many; v_call: TRBV12-3/TRBV12-4; j_call: TRBJ2-1; cdr3_nt: TGTGCCAGCAGTTTAGGCTCAGGGGTCAATGAGCAGTTCTTC; cdr3_aa: CASSLGSGVNEQFF
d_call: TRBD1; clone_size: .; v_call: TRBV3-1; j_call: TRBJ2-7; cdr3_nt: TGTGCCAGCAGCCTTTTTCCCCGGGACAGAACCTACGAGCAGTACTTC; cdr3_aa: CASSLFPRDRTYEQYF
d_call: .; clone_size: many; v_call: TRBV5-5; j_call: TRBJ2-7; cdr3_nt: TGTGCCAGCAGCTTTGAGGGGGGTCCCGACGAGCAGTACTTC; cdr3_aa: CASSFEGGPDEQYF
d_call: TRBD2; clone_size: .; v_call: TRBV11-2; j_call: TRBJ2-2; cdr3_nt: TGTGCCAGCAGCTTAAGGACTAGCGGGGGGGCAAAGCCCGGGGAGCTGTTTTTT; cdr3_aa: CASSLRTSGGAKPGELFF
d_call: .; clone_size: many; v_call: TRBV7-2; j_call: TRBJ2-1; cdr3_nt: TGTGCCAGCAGCTTTAGTGTTGTATATGTATATGAGCAGTTCTTC; cdr3_aa: CASSFSVVYVYEQFF